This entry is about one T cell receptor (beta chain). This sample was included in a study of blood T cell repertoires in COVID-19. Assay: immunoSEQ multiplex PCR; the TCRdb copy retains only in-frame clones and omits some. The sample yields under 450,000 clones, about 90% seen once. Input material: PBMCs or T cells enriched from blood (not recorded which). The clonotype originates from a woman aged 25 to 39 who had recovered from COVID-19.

CDR3 region: CASSIPAGGGTDTQYF. CDR3 coding DNA: TGCGCCAGCAGCATACCAGCGGGGGGTGGCACAGATACGCAGTATTTT. The chain employs TRBV5-1 and TRBJ2-3; 9 bases fit TRBD2. Unmatched junction bases numbered 7, after V lost 4 bases and J lost 1 base. The CDR3 sequence is 16 residues long. Germline V CDR1 and CDR2: SGHRS, YFSETQ.